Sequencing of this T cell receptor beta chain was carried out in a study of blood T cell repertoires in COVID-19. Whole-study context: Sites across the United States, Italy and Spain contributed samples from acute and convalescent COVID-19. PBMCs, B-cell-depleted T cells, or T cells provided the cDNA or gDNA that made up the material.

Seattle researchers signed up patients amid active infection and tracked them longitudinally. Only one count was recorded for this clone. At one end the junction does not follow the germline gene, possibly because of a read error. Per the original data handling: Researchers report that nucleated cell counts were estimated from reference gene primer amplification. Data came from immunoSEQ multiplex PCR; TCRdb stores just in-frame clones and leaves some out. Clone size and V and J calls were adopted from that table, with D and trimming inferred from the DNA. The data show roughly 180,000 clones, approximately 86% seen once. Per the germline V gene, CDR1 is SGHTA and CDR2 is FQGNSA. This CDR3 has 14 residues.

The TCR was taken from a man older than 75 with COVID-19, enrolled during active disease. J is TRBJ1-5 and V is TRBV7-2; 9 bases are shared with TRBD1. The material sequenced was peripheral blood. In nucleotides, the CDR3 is TGTGCCAGCACCTTACAGGGGGCGGGTCAGCCCCAGCATTTT. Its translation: CASTLQGAGQPQHF.